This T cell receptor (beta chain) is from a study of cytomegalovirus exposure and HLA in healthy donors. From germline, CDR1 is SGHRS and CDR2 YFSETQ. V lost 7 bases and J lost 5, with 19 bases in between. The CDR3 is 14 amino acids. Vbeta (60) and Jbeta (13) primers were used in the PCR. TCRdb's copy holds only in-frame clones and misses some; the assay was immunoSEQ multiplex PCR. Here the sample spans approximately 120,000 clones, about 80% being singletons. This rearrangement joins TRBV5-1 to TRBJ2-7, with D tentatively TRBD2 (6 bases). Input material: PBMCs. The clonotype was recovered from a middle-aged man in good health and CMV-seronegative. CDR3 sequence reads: CASGVSGLADEQYF. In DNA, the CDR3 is TGCGCCAGCGGGGTTAGCGGCCTGGCGGACGAGCAGTACTTC.